The 3 T cell receptor beta chains given below trace back to one sample, sequenced in a study of T cells in Graves' hyperthyroidism and ophthalmopathy. RNA transcripts yielded amplified TCR beta CDR3 regions. Carried out on the TCR CDR3, a first-round RT-PCR used the HTBI primer set. TCRdb reprocessed the multiplex PCR reads via MiXCR and lists one record per CDR3 protein. This table has 300,000 to 400,000 distinct CDR3 sequences, around a sixth appearing once. The sequencing sample was made of blood. The receptors derive from a woman in her forties or fifties with Graves' hyperthyroidism.

This clonotype has just a few counts. The chain links TRBV6-2 or TRBV6-3 to TRBJ1-6; 10 bases align to TRBD1. The CDR3 contains 15 residues. Germline lookup yields CDR1 MNHEY and CDR2 SVGEGT. With V trimmed by 6 bases and J by 8 bases, 7 bases remained unmatched. CDR3 sequence: CASSRDRGIDSPLHF. As DNA, the CDR3 is TGTGCCAGCAGCCGGGACAGGGGTATTGATTCACCCCTCCACTTT.

This clonotype showed up many times. This chain uses TRBV5-1 with TRBJ2-1, with D possibly called TRBD1 or TRBD2 (6 bases each). The V gene's germline CDR1 is SGHRS and CDR2 YFSETQ. This CDR3 is 14 amino acids long. Trimming left V 4 bases short and J 8 bases short, with 16 bases between. CDR3 DNA: TGCGCCAGCAGCCCGGGTGGGGGGCGAGATGAGCAGTTCTTC. Protein: CASSPGGGRDEQFF.

This clonotype has a handful of counts. The chain links TRBV27 to TRBJ1-5; no firm D call. V was clipped by 3 bases and J by 4 bases, with 16 bases between them. From germline, CDR1 is MNHEY and CDR2 SMNVEV (reference sequence). CDR3 length: 16 amino acids. The CDR3 DNA sequence: TGTGCCAGCAGTTTGGGCCTCGCTACAGCGAATCAGCCCCAGCATTTT. Its protein product is CASSLGLATANQPQHF.